These 22 T cell receptor beta chains were sequenced from one sample in a study of lymphopenia after photon versus proton radiotherapy. TCRdb keeps only in-frame clones here, not all; method: immunoSEQ multiplex PCR. The table has 25,000 to 35,000 clones, approximately 95% seen once. Sample: peripheral blood, taken from a patient treated with photon-based radiotherapy. The receptor source for this set is a woman between 50 and 59 years old with cholangiocarcinoma.

This rearrangement joins TRBV7-2 to TRBJ1-4; no reliable D call. Germline V gene sequence: CDR1 SGHTA, CDR2 FQGNSA. V was cut by 3 bases and J by 8 bases, with 10 bases left in between. The CDR3 sequence is 13 residues long. CDR3 DNA sequence: TGTGCCAGCAGCTTGAGAGTTGAGGAAAAACTGTTTTTT. This translates into CASSLRVEEKLFF.

This rearrangement joins TRBV7-9 to TRBJ1-6; D unclear. The germline V gene has CDR1 SEHNR and CDR2 FQNEAQ (reference sequence). Trimming removed 4 bases from V and 5 bases from J, with 18 bases in between. The CDR3 contains 17 residues. The CDR3 spells CASSSSGGWENNSPLHF. CDR3 bases: TGTGCCAGCAGCTCCTCAGGAGGATGGGAGAATAATTCACCCCTCCACTTT. Full variable domain (outside the CDR3, taken from reference TRBV7-9 and TRBJ1-6): DTGVSQNPRHKITKRGQNVTFRCDPISEHNRLYWYRQTLGQGPEFLTYFQNEAQLEKSRLLSDRFSAERPKGSFSTLEIQRTEQGDSAMYLCASSSSGGWENNSPLHFGNGTRLTVT.

V usage is TRBV5-6 and J usage is TRBJ1-2; D is uncertain. The CDR3 has 14 residues. Germline V gene sequence: CDR1 SGHDT, CDR2 YYEEEE. The V end was cut by 3 bases, the J end by 7 bases, with 16 bases between. DNA of the CDR3: TGTGCCAGCAGCTGGTTAGGCGCCTCGGCTGGCTACACCTTC. It encodes CASSWLGASAGYTF.

The rearrangement uses TRBV7-6 and TRBJ2-2; D is ambiguous. CDR1 and CDR2 (germline): SGHVS, FNYEAQ. Trimming cost V 1 base and J 7 bases, with 4 bases left between them. The length of the CDR3 is 12 residues. CDR3 sequence: CASSLGSGELFF. CDR3 bases: TGTGCCAGCAGCTTAGGTAGCGGGGAGCTGTTTTTT.

This clone was counted only a few times. This chain links TRBV5-1 with TRBJ2-7; D is possibly TRBD1 (6 bases). The germline gives CDR1 SGHRS, CDR2 YFSETQ. CDR3 length: 13 residues. V lost 0 bases to trimming and J lost 3 bases, with 7 bases between them. The CDR3 sequence is CASSLDRDYEQYF. CDR3 nucleotides: TGCGCCAGCAGCTTGGACAGGGACTACGAGCAGTACTTC. The full variable domain, its missing parts supplied by reference TRBV5-1 and TRBJ2-7, is KAGVTQTPRYLIKTRGQQVTLSCSPISGHRSVSWYQQTPGQGLQFLFEYFSETQRNKGNFPGRFSGRQFSNSRSEMNVSTLELGDSALYLCASSLDRDYEQYFGPGTRLTVT.

The chain recombines TRBV19 with TRBJ2-2; 7 bases match TRBD1. The CDR3 has 16 amino acids. Germline V gene lookup returns CDR1 LNHDA and CDR2 SQIVND (reference sequence). J lost 0 bases, V lost 9 bases, and 10 bases had no gene match. The CDR3 here is CASLDRPNSNTGELFF. The CDR3, as DNA: TGTGCCAGCCTGGACAGGCCCAATTCGAACACCGGGGAGCTGTTTTTT.

For this clone: Relative to the germline gene, one junction end is altered; a read error may explain this. The sample has other DNA sequences that encode this CDR3 too. This chain connects TRBV7-6 to TRBJ1-6, with unresolved D. The CDR3 is 15 amino acids. The V gene's germline CDR1 is SGHVS and CDR2 FNYEAQ. The chain's CDR3 is CASSLAWRDSSPLHF. The CDR3 DNA is TGTGCCAGCAGCTTAGCGTGGAGGGATAGTTCACCCCTCCATTTT.

This CDR3 reads CASRPGQGLPRATF. As DNA, the CDR3 is TGTGCCAGCAGGCCGGGACAGGGCCTGCCCAGGGCCACCTTC. The J gene is TRBJ1-2, the V gene TRBV28, with TRBD1 identical over 9 bases. Trimming removed 6 bases from V and 13 bases from J; junction bases left unmatched: 15. The germline V gene has CDR1 MDHEN and CDR2 SYDVKM. CDR3 size: 14 residues.

The rearrangement uses TRBV4-3 and TRBJ1-2; possible D gene TRBD1, 6 bases. Trimming stripped 1 base from V and 4 bases from J, with 13 bases between. The CDR3 sequence is 15 residues long. Germline V gene sequence: CDR1 LGHNA, CDR2 YSLEER. CDR3 residues: CASSQGLGRGYGYTF. DNA of the CDR3: TGCGCCAGCAGCCAAGGTCTCGGCAGGGGCTATGGCTACACCTTC.

V gene TRBV6-5 combines with J gene TRBJ1-2, with D possibly being TRBD1 (5 bases). CDR1 and CDR2 (germline): MNHEY, SVGAGI. Between the trimmed V and J ends, which lost 5 bases and 5 bases, there was a span of 18 bases. There are 15 residues in the CDR3. The chain's CDR3 is CASSPGMQGRYGYTF. DNA of the CDR3: TGTGCCAGCAGTCCCGGGATGCAGGGTCGATATGGCTACACCTTC.

The rearrangement links TRBV7-9 to TRBJ1-5, with 8 bases aligning to TRBD1. With V trimmed by 2 bases and J by 6 bases, 6 bases remained unmatched. The length of the CDR3 is 15 residues. The germline V gene encodes CDR1 SEHNR and CDR2 FQNEAQ (reference sequence). The CDR3 nucleotides are TGTGCCAGCAGCTTAAATGGACAGGGAAGTCAGCCCCAGCATTTT. Residues: CASSLNGQGSQPQHF.

Comments on this clone: Other DNA sequences from this sample encode an identical CDR3 as well. This chain uses TRBV11-2 with TRBJ1-2; TRBD1 matches at 7 bases. Germline lookup yields CDR1 SGHAT and CDR2 FQNNGV. Trimming removed 5 bases from V and 4 bases from J; junction bases left unmatched: 10. This CDR3 is 15 amino acids long. Here the CDR3 reads CASSLRQGWLYGYTF. The CDR3 DNA is TGTGCCAGCAGCCTGAGACAGGGATGGCTCTATGGCTACACCTTC.

The chain combines TRBV7-2 with TRBJ1-3, with D possibly matching TRBD1 (6 bases). CDR3 size: 14 residues. Germline V gene lookup returns CDR1 SGHTA and CDR2 FQGNSA. Trimming shortened V by 2 bases and J by 4 bases, and 9 bases separated the two germline ends. In DNA, the CDR3 is TGTGCCAGCAGCTTAAGGGGGACGGGAAACACCATATATTTT. It codes for CASSLRGTGNTIYF.

J is TRBJ2-1 and V is TRBV5-4, with D unclear. CDR3 length: 15 residues. Trimming removed 4 bases from V and 0 bases from J, with 11 bases in between. Germline CDR1 is SGHNT and CDR2 is YYREEE (reference sequence). The CDR3 protein is CASSLRLSSYNEQFF. CDR3 bases: TGTGCCAGCAGCCTCAGGCTAAGCTCCTACAATGAGCAGTTCTTC.

The chain has TRBV27 and TRBJ1-6; possibly TRBD1 for D (6 bases). Germline-derived CDR1 and CDR2 are MNHEY and SMNVEV (reference sequence). V gave up 8 bases and J gave up 8 bases, with 22 bases separating them. The length of the CDR3 is 16 residues. The CDR3 loop is CASSKGPQGYDSPLHF. The CDR3, as DNA: TGTGCCAGCTCGAAGGGACCACAGGGATACGATTCACCCCTCCACTTT.

The chain has TRBV7-2 and TRBJ1-5; D is uncertain. The V and J ends lost 5 bases and 2 bases respectively, with 7 bases between them. CDR1 and CDR2 (germline): SGHTA, FQGNSA. The CDR3 is 13 amino acids. CDR3 sequence: CASSPWGNQPQHF. In nucleotides, the CDR3 is TGTGCCAGCAGCCCCTGGGGCAATCAGCCCCAGCATTTT.

This clone was found a few times. The genes are TRBV2 and TRBJ1-6, with TRBD1 identical over 8 bases. From germline, CDR1 is SNHLY and CDR2 FYNNEI. The CDR3 extends over 14 amino acids. The ends lost 5 bases at V and 9 bases at J; junction bases unmatched: 6. CDR3 amino acids: CASSRDRGSSPLHF. In nucleotides, the CDR3 is TGTGCCAGCAGTAGAGACAGGGGCTCTTCACCCCTCCACTTT. Variable domain in full (rest from reference TRBV2 and TRBJ1-6): EPEVTQTPSHQVTQMGQEVILRCVPISNHLYFYWYRQILGQKVEFLVSFYNNEISEKSEIFDDQFSVERPDGSNFTLKIRSTKLEDSAMYFCASSRDRGSSPLHFGNGTRLTVT.

This sequence joins TRBV5-6 and TRBJ1-4; unclear D gene. The CDR3 spans 13 residues. Deletions cut 2 bases from V and 7 bases from J, with 9 bases between. Per the germline V gene, CDR1 is SGHDT and CDR2 is YYEEEE. CDR3 amino acids: CASSFWGREKLFF. CDR3 bases: TGTGCCAGCAGCTTCTGGGGTCGTGAAAAACTGTTTTTT.

The V and J genes are TRBV28 and TRBJ1-5; a possible D gene is TRBD1 (5 bases). The CDR3 covers 13 residues. The V end was cut by 6 bases, the J end by 7 bases, with 13 bases between. Germline CDR1 MDHEN, CDR2 SYDVKM. The CDR3 here is CASRLQVFQPQHF. The CDR3 DNA sequence: TGTGCCAGCAGGTTACAGGTTTTCCAGCCCCAGCATTTT.

The chain couples TRBV5-4 to TRBJ2-1, with 10 positions matching TRBD2. Germline V gene lookup returns CDR1 SGHNT and CDR2 YYREEE (reference sequence). The CDR3 contains 14 residues. V shed 3 bases and J 8 bases; nucleotides not matched to a gene: 5. The DNA for the CDR3 is TGTGCCAGCAGCTACACTAGCGGGGACGATGAGCAGTTCTTC. Its translation: CASSYTSGDDEQFF.

CDR3 sequence (DNA): TGTGCCAGCACCCCCGGACAGGGGTTCTATGGCTACACCTTC. Translation gives CASTPGQGFYGYTF. The chain couples TRBV6-5 to TRBJ1-2; 9 nucleotides line up with TRBD1. The CDR3 covers 14 residues. The V gene's germline CDR1 is MNHEY and CDR2 SVGAGI. The trim removed 7 bases at V and 4 bases at J, leaving 7 bases unmatched.

CDR3 bases: TGTGCCAGCAGTGGAGGGACAGAAATTAGCACAGATACGCAGTATTTT. Translation: CASSGGTEISTDTQYF. The V gene is TRBV2, the J gene TRBJ2-3; 7 bases fit TRBD1. The CDR3 has 16 residues. CDR1 and CDR2 from the germline V gene are SNHLY and FYNNEI. Trimming removed 4 bases from V and 0 bases from J; junction bases left unmatched: 7.